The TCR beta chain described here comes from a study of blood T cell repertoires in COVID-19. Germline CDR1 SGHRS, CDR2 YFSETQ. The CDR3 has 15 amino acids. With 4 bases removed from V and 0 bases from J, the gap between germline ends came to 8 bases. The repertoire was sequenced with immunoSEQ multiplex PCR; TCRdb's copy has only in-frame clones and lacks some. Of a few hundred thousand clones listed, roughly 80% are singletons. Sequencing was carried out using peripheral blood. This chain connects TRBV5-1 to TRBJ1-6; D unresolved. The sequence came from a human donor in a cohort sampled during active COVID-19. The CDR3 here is CASSRESSYNSPLHF. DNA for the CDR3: TGCGCCAGCAGCCGCGAAAGCTCCTATAATTCACCCCTCCACTTT.